This T cell receptor beta chain was sequenced for a study of neurological immune-mediated disorders. Notes on the study in general: Private repertoires in all groups were suggested by the finding that expanded clones across subjects shared no CDR3 amino acid sequences. Healthy controls had more TCR clonal expansion than multiple sclerosis, which showed the least, whereas HTLV-1-associated myelopathy showed the most.

The CDR3 extends over 18 amino acids. Looked up from germline, CDR1 is MGHRA and CDR2 is YSYEKL. V was shortened by 0 bases and J by 0 bases, with 12 bases between the two germline ends. 5'RACE with 10-nucleotide random UMIs generated the cDNA. TCRdb called the 5' RACE reads again in MiXCR, with one record for every CDR3 protein. The profile shows about 50,000 distinct CDR3 sequences, under 13% of them singletons. This clonotype was seen ten or more times. Its antigen is not identified. Unsorted libraries came from 2 million PBMCs stored at -80 °C. The TCR comes from a woman in her 40s with HTLV-1-associated myelopathy (HAM/TSP). This chain uses TRBV4-1 with TRBJ1-6, with D perhaps matching TRBD1 (5 bases). Sequences were obtained from PBMCs. The CDR3 loop reads CASSQDQRGSSYNSPLHF. In nucleotides, the CDR3 is TGCGCCAGCAGCCAAGACCAAAGGGGTAGCTCCTATAATTCACCCCTCCACTTT.